This passage covers 31 T cell receptor beta chains from one sample sequenced in a study of cytomegalovirus exposure and HLA in healthy donors. Generated by immunoSEQ multiplex PCR, the TCRdb table keeps only in-frame clones and is missing some. The sample consists of 230,000 or so clones, 70% to 90% of them appearing once. Sequencing was carried out using PBMCs. The receptors were sampled from a woman aged 18-29 years in good health and CMV-seronegative.

The chain combines TRBV2 with TRBJ2-7, with TRBD2 matching 11 bases. The V segment lost 6 bases and the J segment 3 bases; nucleotides outside the gene matches: 7. CDR1 SNHLY and CDR2 FYNNEI come from the germline V gene. The CDR3 covers 15 residues. The CDR3 loop is CASRLLLAGVYEQYF. In DNA form, the CDR3 reads TGTGCCAGCAGACTCTTACTAGCGGGAGTCTACGAGCAGTACTTC.

The V call is TRBV27, the J call TRBJ2-7; D unclear. Germline CDR1 MNHEY, CDR2 SMNVEV (reference sequence). The length of the CDR3 is 13 residues. The V and J ends lost 3 bases and 0 bases respectively, with 6 bases between them. The CDR3 DNA is TGTGCCAGCAGTTTGGAGTTCTCCTACGAGCAGTACTTC. Translation gives CASSLEFSYEQYF.

The chain carries TRBV7-8 and TRBJ2-7; weak D call: TRBD2 (5 bases). The CDR3 sequence is 13 residues long. V lost 5 bases, J lost 4 bases, and 12 bases lay in between. Germline V gene data show CDR1 as SGHVS and CDR2 as FQNEAQ. In DNA form, the CDR3 reads TGTGCCAGCAGCCCGTATGGCGGGTACGAGCAGTACTTC. Translated, it gives CASSPYGGYEQYF.

This rearrangement joins TRBV6-6 to TRBJ2-7; 7 nucleotides agree with TRBD2. Germline lookup yields CDR1 MNHNY and CDR2 SVGAGI (reference sequence). With V trimmed by 0 bases and J by 7 bases, 3 bases remained unmatched. The CDR3 is 13 amino acids. The chain's CDR3 is CASSYSTGGEQYF. The CDR3 DNA reads as TGTGCCAGCAGTTACTCGACGGGAGGAGAGCAGTACTTC.

The J gene is TRBJ2-3, the V gene TRBV27; D may be TRBD2 (6 bases). CDR1 MNHEY and CDR2 SMNVEV come from the germline V gene (reference sequence). V was trimmed by 6 bases and J by 0 bases, leaving 13 bases between them. CDR3 length: 15 amino acids. The CDR3 nucleotides are TGTGCCAGCAGCCGTAGCGGAGCCAGCACAGATACGCAGTATTTT. It translates to CASSRSGASTDTQYF.

The chain employs TRBV5-1 and TRBJ2-7, with D hard to call. CDR1 is SGHRS and CDR2 is YFSETQ in the germline V gene. CDR3 size: 11 residues. V gave up 4 bases and J gave up 1 base, with 3 bases separating them. CDR3 coding DNA: TGCGCCAGCAGCCCTTCCTACGAGCAGTACTTC. Translating it yields CASSPSYEQYF.

The genes are TRBV7-9 and TRBJ2-3; tentative D call: TRBD1 (6 bases). Trimming shortened V by 3 bases and J by 6 bases, and 10 bases separated the two germline ends. Germline-derived CDR1 and CDR2 are SEHNR and FQNEAQ (reference sequence). The CDR3 contains 13 residues. The CDR3 DNA is TGTGCCAGCAGCTTTAGAAGGGGGGATACGCAGTATTTT. Translating gives CASSFRRGDTQYF. Supplemented by reference TRBV7-9 and TRBJ2-3, the full variable domain reads DTGVSQNPRHKITKRGQNVTFRCDPISEHNRLYWYRQTLGQGPEFLTYFQNEAQLEKSRLLSDRFSAERPKGSFSTLEIQRTEQGDSAMYLCASSFRRGDTQYFGPGTRLTVL.

This chain joins TRBV2 and TRBJ2-3; 11 bases are shared with TRBD2. The CDR3 consists of 17 residues. The ends lost 7 bases at V and 2 bases at J; junction bases unmatched: 11. Per germline, CDR1 SNHLY and CDR2 FYNNEI. CDR3 nucleotides: TGTGCCAGCATGAGACTAGCGGGGTCATTCCACACAGATACGCAGTATTTT. Translating it yields CASMRLAGSFHTDTQYF.

Only a few counts were recorded for this clone. This chain joins TRBV2 and TRBJ1-2; D may be TRBD1 (6 bases). Germline V gives CDR1 SNHLY, CDR2 FYNNEI. CDR3 length: 15 residues. Between the trimmed V and J ends, which lost 4 bases and 4 bases, there was a span of 16 bases. The CDR3 DNA is TGTGCCAGCAGTGCGGTACGGTCAGGGGCCTATGGCTACACCTTC. It encodes CASSAVRSGAYGYTF. The variable domain in full, completed from reference TRBV2 and TRBJ1-2, reads EPEVTQTPSHQVTQMGQEVILRCVPISNHLYFYWYRQILGQKVEFLVSFYNNEISEKSEIFDDQFSVERPDGSNFTLKIRSTKLEDSAMYFCASSAVRSGAYGYTFGSGTRLTVV.

The chain combines TRBV4-3 with TRBJ2-3; weak D call: TRBD2 (5 bases). Germline assignment: CDR1 LGHNA and CDR2 YSLEER. The germline V and J ends were trimmed by 4 bases and 2 bases, with 10 bases remaining between them. This CDR3 has 14 residues. Here the CDR3 DNA reads TGCGCCAGCAGCCCGACCCTAGCCACAGATACGCAGTATTTT. Its translation is CASSPTLATDTQYF.

This clone turned up a few times. This rearrangement joins TRBV5-1 to TRBJ1-2; 9 bases are a match to TRBD1. This CDR3 contains 15 residues. In germline, CDR1 is SGHRS, CDR2 YFSETQ. V shed 3 bases, J shed 4 bases, and the junction held 7 bases outside the gene matches. In nucleotides, the CDR3 is TGCGCCAGCAGCTCTCGACAGGGGGTCGGCTATGGCTACACCTTC. It specifies CASSSRQGVGYGYTF.

The genes are TRBV10-3 and TRBJ2-7; 10 nucleotides line up with TRBD1. The CDR3 has 14 amino acids. The J segment lost 4 bases and the V segment lost 4 bases, leaving 4 bases of the junction unmatched. Germline V gives CDR1 ENHRY, CDR2 SYGVKD. The CDR3 DNA follows: TGTGCCATCAGTGCGGGACAGGGGAGTTACGAGCAGTACTTC. This gives the protein CAISAGQGSYEQYF.

The CDR3 spells CAISAPDREDEQYF. CDR3 DNA: TGTGCCATCAGTGCCCCCGACAGGGAGGACGAGCAGTACTTC. The chain couples TRBV10-3 to TRBJ2-7, with D maybe TRBD1 (7 bases). The V gene lost 4 bases and the J gene lost 5 bases, with 15 bases spanning the gap. CDR1 and CDR2 (germline): ENHRY, SYGVKD. This CDR3 contains 14 residues.

This chain joins TRBV5-1 and TRBJ2-1, with 11 bases lining up with TRBD2. This CDR3 is 16 amino acids long. V lost 0 bases, J lost 5 bases, and 4 bases stayed unmatched. The V gene's germline CDR1 is SGHRS and CDR2 YFSETQ. The CDR3 loop is CASSLAGTSGHNEQFF. DNA for the CDR3: TGCGCCAGCAGCTTGGCCGGGACTAGCGGCCACAATGAGCAGTTCTTC.

This sequence joins TRBV27 and TRBJ2-1, with 8 nucleotides matching TRBD1. The CDR3 extends over 11 amino acids. Trimming removed 9 bases from V and 7 bases from J; junction bases left unmatched: 2. CDR1 MNHEY and CDR2 SMNVEV come from the germline V gene (reference sequence). The CDR3: CASYRGNEQFF. The DNA for the CDR3 is TGTGCCAGTTACAGGGGGAATGAGCAGTTCTTC.

The chain recombines TRBV5-4 with TRBJ1-1; the match to TRBD1 covers 8 bases. V shed 0 bases and J 7 bases; nucleotides not matched to a gene: 8. Germline V CDR1 and CDR2: SGHNT, YYREEE (reference sequence). CDR3 length: 15 residues. CDR3 DNA sequence: TGTGCCAGCAGCTTGGATGGGCCAGGGGGCGATGAAGCTTTCTTT. It is translated as CASSLDGPGGDEAFF.

The V gene is TRBV7-2, the J gene TRBJ2-1, with a possible D match to TRBD2 (6 bases). Germline assignment: CDR1 SGHTA and CDR2 FQGNSA. V lost 1 base, J lost 0 bases, and 16 bases lay in between. The CDR3 sequence is 18 residues long. The CDR3 sequence: CASSLVGGGTSSYNEQFF. The CDR3, as DNA: TGTGCCAGCAGCTTAGTAGGTGGCGGGACCTCCTCCTACAATGAGCAGTTCTTC.

The genes are TRBV18 and TRBJ2-1, with 8 bases that match TRBD2. In germline, CDR1 is KGHSH, CDR2 LQKENI. V lost 3 bases, J lost 9 bases, and 10 bases stayed unmatched. This CDR3 contains 15 residues. The DNA of the CDR3 is TGTGCCAGCTCACCGGGTTCGGGAGGGCCGATTGAGCAGTTCTTC. It specifies CASSPGSGGPIEQFF.

CDR3 nucleotides: TGTGCCAGCAGTGTCCGAACAGGCTCTGGAAACACCATATATTTT. Encoded protein: CASSVRTGSGNTIYF. The chain carries TRBV6-5 and TRBJ1-3, with a possible D match to TRBD1 (5 bases). CDR1 and CDR2 (germline): MNHEY, SVGAGI. The V end lost 5 bases, the J end lost 0 bases, and 11 bases lay between the germline ends. This CDR3 region has 15 residues.

This clone was seen only a few times. This sample also contains other DNA sequences that code for the same CDR3. The chain carries TRBV18 and TRBJ1-2, with 7 nucleotides matching TRBD1. This CDR3 comprises 13 residues. Trimming removed 3 bases from V and 3 bases from J; junction bases left unmatched: 1. Germline CDR1 is KGHSH and CDR2 is LQKENI. DNA of the CDR3: TGTGCCAGCTCACCTGACAGGGACTATGGCTACACCTTC. Residues: CASSPDRDYGYTF.

The chain uses TRBV10-3 and TRBJ1-2; TRBD1 is a possible D gene (6 bases). Trimming removed 7 bases from V and 7 bases from J, with 16 bases in between. Germline CDR1 reads ENHRY; CDR2 reads SYGVKD. The CDR3 sequence is 13 residues long. The CDR3 region is CAINTGLSPGYTF. In nucleotides, the CDR3 is TGTGCCATCAACACAGGGTTAAGTCCTGGCTACACCTTC.

The J gene is TRBJ2-5, the V gene TRBV7-2, with 7 bases identical to TRBD1. Germline loops: CDR1 SGHTA, CDR2 FQGNSA. Germline trimming cut 5 bases from V and 2 bases from J; bases unmatched to any gene: 5. The CDR3 spans 14 residues. The CDR3 is CASSQRDSQETQYF. In DNA, the CDR3 is TGTGCCAGCAGCCAAAGGGACAGTCAAGAGACCCAGTACTTC.

The genes are TRBV9 and TRBJ2-1; weak D call: TRBD2 (5 bases). Looked up from germline, CDR1 is SGDLS and CDR2 is YYNGEE. The CDR3 covers 14 residues. V was pared by 2 bases and J by 9 bases, with 15 bases between. This chain's CDR3 is CASSVDPEVGEQFF. CDR3 DNA: TGTGCCAGCAGCGTCGACCCGGAGGTTGGTGAGCAGTTCTTC.

This clone was seen a handful of times. The chain couples TRBV29-1 to TRBJ1-5; D not certain. The germline gives CDR1 SQVTM, CDR2 ANQGSEA. The CDR3 extends over 13 amino acids. The V end was cut by 4 bases, the J end by 0 bases, with 7 bases between. CDR3 residues: CSVAQNSNQPQHF. The CDR3, as DNA: TGCAGCGTTGCGCAGAATAGCAATCAGCCCCAGCATTTT.

This clone was recorded once. J is TRBJ1-1 and V is TRBV7-9; D is unresolved. Germline V gene data show CDR1 as SEHNR and CDR2 as FQNEAQ (reference sequence). Trimming took off 5 bases at V and 2 bases at J, with 15 bases between the two ends. This CDR3 region has 15 residues. The CDR3 loop reads CASSTEQTPNTEAFF. For the CDR3, the DNA is TGTGCCAGCAGCACCGAACAGACCCCCAACACTGAAGCTTTCTTT.

V is TRBV5-1 and J is TRBJ1-4, with 8 bases lining up with TRBD1. CDR1 and CDR2 from the germline V gene are SGHRS and YFSETQ. The CDR3 consists of 15 residues. V gave up 4 bases and J gave up 0 bases; unmatched junction bases: 2. CDR3 nucleotide sequence: TGCGCCAGCAGCCAACAGGGGGCAACTAATGAAAAACTGTTTTTT. This gives the protein CASSQQGATNEKLFF.

The chain recombines TRBV2 with TRBJ1-5; 7 bases are a match to TRBD1. The germline gives CDR1 SNHLY, CDR2 FYNNEI. V shed 6 bases and J 4 bases; nucleotides not matched to a gene: 6. This CDR3 comprises 14 residues. The CDR3 protein is CASRTDRPNQPQHF. The CDR3 nucleotides are TGTGCCAGCAGAACGGACAGGCCAAATCAGCCCCAGCATTTT.

The chain combines TRBV5-1 with TRBJ1-5; 7 bases are a match to TRBD1. The CDR3 is 15 residues long. Trimming took 0 bases from V and 8 from J; bases not matched to a gene: 8. Germline V gene lookup returns CDR1 SGHRS and CDR2 YFSETQ. The CDR3 sequence: CASSLGSGGLEPQHF. CDR3 bases: TGCGCCAGCAGCTTGGGGTCAGGGGGGTTGGAGCCCCAGCATTTT.

V usage is TRBV6-5 and J usage is TRBJ2-7; D possibly corresponds to TRBD2 (5 bases). Trimming stripped 3 bases from V and 7 bases from J, with 16 bases between. The CDR3 consists of 14 residues. Germline V CDR1 and CDR2: MNHEY, SVGAGI. Here the CDR3 DNA reads TGTGCCAGCAGTTATACTCCGGGATCGAAGGAGCAGTACTTC. Its translation: CASSYTPGSKEQYF.

The chain has TRBV27 and TRBJ2-1, with a weak D call TRBD2 (6 bases). With 10 bases removed from V and 2 bases from J, the gap between germline ends came to 12 bases. This CDR3 spans 13 amino acids. Germline V gives CDR1 MNHEY, CDR2 SMNVEV (reference sequence). The CDR3 region is CAIGTGTYNEQFF. DNA of the CDR3: TGTGCCATCGGGACTGGCACCTACAATGAGCAGTTCTTC.

V is TRBV15 and J is TRBJ2-5; a weak D match, TRBD2 (7 bases). V shed 0 bases and J shed 5 bases, with 16 bases lying between them. The CDR3 has 16 residues. CDR1 and CDR2 (germline): LNHNV, YYDKDF (reference sequence). For the CDR3, the DNA is TGTGCCACCAGCAGAGATCGTCAAAGGGGGGGGGAGACCCAGTACTTC. This sequence encodes CATSRDRQRGGETQYF.